A selection of T cell receptor beta chains follows, all from one sample in a study of blood T cell repertoires in COVID-19. TCRdb keeps only in-frame clones here, not all; method: immunoSEQ multiplex PCR. Here the sample spans about 200,000 clones, roughly 73% being singletons. What was sequenced was peripheral blood. Receptors were obtained from a woman at least 80 years old with active or convalescent COVID-19. Each CDR3 is given with its conserved first and last residue. D genes are given only for firm matches.

j_gene: TRBJ2-2; v_gene: TRBV6-6; d_gene: TRBD1; CDR3aa: CASSYPGTGAGELFF
j_gene: TRBJ1-1; v_gene: TRBV5-1; d_gene: TRBD1; CDR3aa: CASRDRPNTEAFF
j_gene: TRBJ2-5; v_gene: TRBV19; d_gene: -; CDR3aa: CASSPLLAQETQYF
j_gene: TRBJ1-2; v_gene: TRBV6-5; d_gene: TRBD1; CDR3aa: CASSYRGQGTGYTF
j_gene: TRBJ1-6; v_gene: TRBV6-6; d_gene: -; CDR3aa: CASSLNGGGSSYNSPLHF
j_gene: TRBJ2-7; v_gene: TRBV27; d_gene: TRBD1; CDR3aa: CASSPDRSSYEQYF
j_gene: TRBJ1-6; v_gene: TRBV6-5; d_gene: TRBD1; CDR3aa: CASSRSTGQPLHF
j_gene: TRBJ1-3; v_gene: TRBV4-3; d_gene: -; CDR3aa: CASSQDSGFGNTIYF
j_gene: TRBJ1-3; v_gene: TRBV18; d_gene: -; CDR3aa: CATKPYGGAGNTIYF
j_gene: TRBJ1-5; v_gene: TRBV28; d_gene: TRBD1; CDR3aa: CASSWGTGEGQPQHF
j_gene: TRBJ1-2; v_gene: TRBV6-6; d_gene: TRBD1; CDR3aa: CASRARTGTYGYTF
j_gene: TRBJ2-3; v_gene: TRBV6-5; d_gene: -; CDR3aa: CASTNERASTDTQYF
j_gene: TRBJ2-4; v_gene: TRBV6-1; d_gene: TRBD1; CDR3aa: CASSELGAGGFNIQYF
j_gene: TRBJ1-2; v_gene: TRBV7-9; d_gene: -; CDR3aa: CASSLGGSRANYGYTF
j_gene: TRBJ1-1; v_gene: TRBV4-1; d_gene: -; CDR3aa: CASSQVFFVGNTEAFF
j_gene: TRBJ1-2; v_gene: TRBV2; d_gene: -; CDR3aa: CASRRQSLNYGYTF
j_gene: TRBJ1-2; v_gene: TRBV28; d_gene: -; CDR3aa: CASSLYIGFGGYTF
j_gene: TRBJ1-6; v_gene: TRBV30; d_gene: -; CDR3aa: CAWSGVSSYNSPLHF
j_gene: TRBJ2-3; v_gene: TRBV9; d_gene: TRBD1; CDR3aa: CASSGTGRMADTQYF
j_gene: TRBJ2-3; v_gene: TRBV2; d_gene: TRBD2; CDR3aa: CASSDPASGGGDTQYF
j_gene: TRBJ2-4; v_gene: TRBV6-6; d_gene: TRBD2; CDR3aa: CATGRTSGTKNIQYF
j_gene: TRBJ1-1; v_gene: TRBV28; d_gene: -; CDR3aa: CASSFTVNTEAFF
j_gene: TRBJ1-2; v_gene: TRBV5-4; d_gene: -; CDR3aa: CASSLATAYGYTF
j_gene: TRBJ2-2; v_gene: TRBV6-2/TRBV6-3; d_gene: TRBD1; CDR3aa: CASSATGGAYTGELFF
j_gene: TRBJ1-5; v_gene: TRBV2; d_gene: -; CDR3aa: CASSYEGGDQPQHF
j_gene: TRBJ1-5; v_gene: TRBV19; d_gene: -; CDR3aa: CASSIDGGGRPQHF
j_gene: TRBJ1-3; v_gene: TRBV2; d_gene: TRBD1; CDR3aa: CASSAGQGTSGNTIYF
j_gene: TRBJ2-3; v_gene: TRBV24-1; d_gene: -; CDR3aa: CATRKGGAVGDTQYF
j_gene: TRBJ1-1; v_gene: TRBV15; d_gene: -; CDR3aa: CATSRDLLSQGTEAFF
j_gene: TRBJ1-4; v_gene: TRBV18; d_gene: -; CDR3aa: CASSPLDVGQGLGEKLFF
j_gene: TRBJ2-7; v_gene: TRBV12-3/TRBV12-4; d_gene: TRBD1; CDR3aa: CASSSGQGYEQYF
j_gene: TRBJ1-5; v_gene: TRBV29-1; d_gene: TRBD1; CDR3aa: CSVARGQGADQPQHF
j_gene: TRBJ1-1; v_gene: TRBV6-5; d_gene: TRBD1; CDR3aa: CASSYRDRGDFEAFF